This T cell receptor beta chain was sequenced for a study of T cells in Graves' hyperthyroidism and ophthalmopathy. Amplified TCR beta CDR3 regions came from RNA transcripts. HTBI primers were employed in a first-round RT-PCR of the TCR CDR3. TCRdb reprocessed the multiplex PCR reads with MiXCR, giving one entry per CDR3 protein. The sample includes a few hundred thousand distinct CDR3 sequences, about 16% seen only once; the top ten take about 31%. The CDR3 loop spans 15 amino acids. V was clipped by 7 bases and J by 5 bases, with 20 bases between them. Germline V gives CDR1 MNHEY, CDR2 SVGEGT. Individuals with ophthalmopathy presented a Clinical Activity Score of at least 3, a NOSPECS grade of at least 4 and a duration under 3 months. The study based diagnoses on clinical symptoms, serum thyroxine and TRAb, thyroid ultrasound and orbital computed tomography.

The chain employs TRBV6-2 or TRBV6-3 and TRBJ2-5; perhaps TRBD2 as D (5 bases). The sequenced sample consisted of blood. The clonotype originates from a woman in her twenties or thirties with Graves' ophthalmopathy. CDR3 loop: CASTKGIRGSETQYF. CDR3 DNA sequence: TGTGCCAGCACCAAAGGGATTCGGGGATCCGAGACCCAGTACTTC.